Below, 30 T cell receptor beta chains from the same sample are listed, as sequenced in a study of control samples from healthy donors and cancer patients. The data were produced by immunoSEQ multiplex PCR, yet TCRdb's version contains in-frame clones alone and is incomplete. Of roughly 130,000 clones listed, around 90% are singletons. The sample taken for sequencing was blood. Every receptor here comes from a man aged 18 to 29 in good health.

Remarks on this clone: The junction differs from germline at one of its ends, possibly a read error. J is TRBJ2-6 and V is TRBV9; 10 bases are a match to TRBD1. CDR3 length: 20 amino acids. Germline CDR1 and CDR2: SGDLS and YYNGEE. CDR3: CASSPRQGAIPFSGANALTF. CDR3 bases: TGTGCCAGCAGCCCCAGACAGGGGGCTATCCCTTTCTCTGGGGCCAACGCCCTGACTTTC.

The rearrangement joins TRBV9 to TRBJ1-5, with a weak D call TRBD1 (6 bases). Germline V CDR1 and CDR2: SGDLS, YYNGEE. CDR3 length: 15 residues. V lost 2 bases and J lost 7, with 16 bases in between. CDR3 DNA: TGTGCCAGCAGCGTTTCAGGGGCGAGAGGGCAGCCCCAGCATTTT. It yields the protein CASSVSGARGQPQHF.

The CDR3 spells CASSQVVGARGGEKLFF. The CDR3 DNA reads TGTGCCAGCAGCCAAGTAGTGGGGGCGCGGGGGGGTGAAAAACTGTTTTTT. The rearrangement joins TRBV3-1 (or the pseudogene TRBV3-2) to TRBJ1-4; D is perhaps TRBD1 (6 bases). The V end was cut by 1 base, the J end by 7 bases, with 19 bases between. The V gene's germline CDR1 is LGHDT and CDR2 YNNKEL (reference sequence). The CDR3 extends over 17 amino acids.

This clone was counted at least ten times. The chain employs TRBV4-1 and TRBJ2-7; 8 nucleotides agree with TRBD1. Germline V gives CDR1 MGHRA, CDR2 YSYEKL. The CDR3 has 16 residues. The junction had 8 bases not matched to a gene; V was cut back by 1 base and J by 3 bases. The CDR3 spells CASSQGSPGTGYEQYF. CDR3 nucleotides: TGCGCCAGCAGCCAAGGAAGTCCCGGGACAGGCTACGAGCAGTACTTC.

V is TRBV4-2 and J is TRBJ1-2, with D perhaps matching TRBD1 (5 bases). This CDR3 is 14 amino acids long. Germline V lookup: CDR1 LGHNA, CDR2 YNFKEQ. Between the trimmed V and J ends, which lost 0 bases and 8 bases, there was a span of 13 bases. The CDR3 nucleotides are TGTGCCAGCAGCCAAGATATTGCAGGGAGAGGCTACACCTTC. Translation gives CASSQDIAGRGYTF.

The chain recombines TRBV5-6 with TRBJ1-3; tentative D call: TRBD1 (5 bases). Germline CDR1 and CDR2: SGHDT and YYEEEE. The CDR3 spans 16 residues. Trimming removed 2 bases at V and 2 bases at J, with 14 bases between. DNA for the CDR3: TGTGCCAGCAGCTTACCCGGGACCGGGGCTGGAAACACCATATATTTT. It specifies CASSLPGTGAGNTIYF.

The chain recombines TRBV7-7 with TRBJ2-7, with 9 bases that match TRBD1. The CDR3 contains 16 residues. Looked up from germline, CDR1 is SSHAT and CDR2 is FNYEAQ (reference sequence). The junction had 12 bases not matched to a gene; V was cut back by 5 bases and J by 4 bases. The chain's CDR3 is CASSPDAGQGIYEQYF. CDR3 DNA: TGTGCCAGCAGCCCCGACGCGGGACAGGGAATATACGAGCAGTACTTC.

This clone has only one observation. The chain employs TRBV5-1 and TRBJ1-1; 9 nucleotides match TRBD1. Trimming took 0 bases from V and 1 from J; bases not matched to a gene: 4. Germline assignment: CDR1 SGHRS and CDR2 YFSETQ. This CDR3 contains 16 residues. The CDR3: CASSLAWTGANTEAFF. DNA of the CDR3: TGCGCCAGCAGCTTGGCTTGGACAGGGGCGAACACTGAAGCTTTCTTT.

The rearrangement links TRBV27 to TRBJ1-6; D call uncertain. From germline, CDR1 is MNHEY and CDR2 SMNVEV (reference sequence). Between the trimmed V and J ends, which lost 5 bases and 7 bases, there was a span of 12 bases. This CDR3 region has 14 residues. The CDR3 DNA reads TGTGCCAGCAGTCCGAGGCGTACGAATTCACCCCTCCACTTT. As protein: CASSPRRTNSPLHF.

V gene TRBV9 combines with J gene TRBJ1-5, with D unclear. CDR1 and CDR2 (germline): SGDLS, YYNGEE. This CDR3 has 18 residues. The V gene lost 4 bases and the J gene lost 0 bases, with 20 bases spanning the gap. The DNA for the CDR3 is TGTGCCAGCAGCCCGCGGTGGCAGCAATCATATAGCAATCAGCCCCAGCATTTT. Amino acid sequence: CASSPRWQQSYSNQPQHF.

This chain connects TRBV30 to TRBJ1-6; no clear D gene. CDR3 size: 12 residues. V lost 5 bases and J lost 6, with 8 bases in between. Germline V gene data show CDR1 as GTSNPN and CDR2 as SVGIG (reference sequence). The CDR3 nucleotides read TGTGCCTGGGACATTTTTAATTCACCCCTCCACTTT. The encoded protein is CAWDIFNSPLHF.

CDR3 sequence reads: CASSLLDREGEKLFF. The DNA of the CDR3 is TGTGCCAGCAGCCTCCTCGACAGGGAGGGAGAAAAACTGTTTTTT. This rearrangement joins TRBV4-2 to TRBJ1-4; 7 nucleotides match TRBD1. The CDR3 sequence is 15 residues long. Per the germline V gene, CDR1 is LGHNA and CDR2 is YNFKEQ. Trimming at V came to 4 bases and at J to 8 bases, leaving 10 bases not matched to a gene.

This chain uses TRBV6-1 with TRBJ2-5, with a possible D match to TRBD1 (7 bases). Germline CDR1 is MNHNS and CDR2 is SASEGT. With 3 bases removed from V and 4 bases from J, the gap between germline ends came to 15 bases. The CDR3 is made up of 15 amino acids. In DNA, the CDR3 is TGTGCCAGCAGTGAGGGGGCAGGGGGGAGAGAGACCCAGTACTTC. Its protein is CASSEGAGGRETQYF.

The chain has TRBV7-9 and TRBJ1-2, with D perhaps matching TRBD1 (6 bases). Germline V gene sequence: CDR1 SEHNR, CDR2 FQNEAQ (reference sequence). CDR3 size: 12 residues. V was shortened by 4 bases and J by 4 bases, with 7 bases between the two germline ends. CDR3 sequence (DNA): TGTGCCAGCAGCTCGGACAGCTATGGCTACACCTTC. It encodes CASSSDSYGYTF.

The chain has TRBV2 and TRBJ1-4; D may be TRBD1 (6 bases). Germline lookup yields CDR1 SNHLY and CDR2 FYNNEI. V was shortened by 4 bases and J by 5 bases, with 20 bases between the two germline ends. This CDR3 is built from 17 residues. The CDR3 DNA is TGTGCCAGCAGTGGGATCTTCCGGGACACCTCCAATGAAAAACTGTTTTTT. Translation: CASSGIFRDTSNEKLFF.

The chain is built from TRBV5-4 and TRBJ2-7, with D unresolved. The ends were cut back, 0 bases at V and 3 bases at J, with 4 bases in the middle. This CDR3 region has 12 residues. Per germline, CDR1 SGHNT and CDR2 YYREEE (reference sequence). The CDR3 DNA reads TGTGCCAGCAGCTTGGTAGGCTACGAGCAGTACTTC. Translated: CASSLVGYEQYF.

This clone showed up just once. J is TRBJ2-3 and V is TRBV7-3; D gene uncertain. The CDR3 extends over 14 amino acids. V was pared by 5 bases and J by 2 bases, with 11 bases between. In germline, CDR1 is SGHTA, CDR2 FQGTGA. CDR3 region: CASSQQETTDTQYF. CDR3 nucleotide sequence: TGTGCCAGCAGCCAGCAGGAGACCACAGATACGCAGTATTTT.

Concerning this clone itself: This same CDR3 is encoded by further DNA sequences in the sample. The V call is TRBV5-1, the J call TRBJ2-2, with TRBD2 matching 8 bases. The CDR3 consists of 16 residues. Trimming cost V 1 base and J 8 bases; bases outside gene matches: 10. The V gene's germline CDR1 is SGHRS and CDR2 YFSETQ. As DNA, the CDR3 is TGCGCCAGCAGCTTGCCACTCGCGGGGGGCCTGGGGGAGCTGTTTTTT. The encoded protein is CASSLPLAGGLGELFF.

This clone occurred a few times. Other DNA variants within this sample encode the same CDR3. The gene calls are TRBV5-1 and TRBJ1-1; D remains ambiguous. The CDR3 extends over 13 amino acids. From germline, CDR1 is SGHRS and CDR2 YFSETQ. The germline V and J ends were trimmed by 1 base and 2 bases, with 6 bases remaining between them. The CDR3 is CASSLPGNTEAFF. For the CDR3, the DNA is TGCGCCAGCAGCTTGCCAGGAAACACTGAAGCTTTCTTT.

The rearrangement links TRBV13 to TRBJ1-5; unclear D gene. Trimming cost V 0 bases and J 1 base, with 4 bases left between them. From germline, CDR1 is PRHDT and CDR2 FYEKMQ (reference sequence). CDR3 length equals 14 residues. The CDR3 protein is CASSLGESNQPQHF. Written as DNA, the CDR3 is TGTGCCAGCAGCTTAGGGGAAAGCAATCAGCCCCAGCATTTT.

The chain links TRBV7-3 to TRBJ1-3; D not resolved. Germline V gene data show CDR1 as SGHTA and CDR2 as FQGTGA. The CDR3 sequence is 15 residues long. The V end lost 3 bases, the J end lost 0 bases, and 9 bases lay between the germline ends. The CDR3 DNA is TGTGCCAGCAGCTTGTCAGCCCACTCTGGAAACACCATATATTTT. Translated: CASSLSAHSGNTIYF.

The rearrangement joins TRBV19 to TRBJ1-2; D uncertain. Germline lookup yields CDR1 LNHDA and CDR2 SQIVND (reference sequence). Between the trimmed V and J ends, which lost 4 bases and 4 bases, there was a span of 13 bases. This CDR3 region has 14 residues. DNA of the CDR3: TGTGCCAGTAGTACCTCCGCATCGCTCTATGGCTACACCTTC. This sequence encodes CASSTSASLYGYTF.

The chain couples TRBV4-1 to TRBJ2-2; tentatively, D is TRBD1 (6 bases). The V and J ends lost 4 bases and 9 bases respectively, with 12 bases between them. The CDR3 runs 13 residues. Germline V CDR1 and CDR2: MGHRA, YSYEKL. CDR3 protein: CASSPSQGRELFF. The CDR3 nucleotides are TGCGCCAGCAGCCCCTCCCAGGGGCGGGAGCTGTTTTTT.

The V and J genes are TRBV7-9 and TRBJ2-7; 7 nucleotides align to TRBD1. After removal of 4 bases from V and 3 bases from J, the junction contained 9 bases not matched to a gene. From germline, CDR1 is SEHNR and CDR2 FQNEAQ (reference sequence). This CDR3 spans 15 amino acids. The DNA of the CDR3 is TGTGCCAGCAGCTCAGACAGGGAAAAGGTCTACGAGCAGTACTTC. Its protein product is CASSSDREKVYEQYF.

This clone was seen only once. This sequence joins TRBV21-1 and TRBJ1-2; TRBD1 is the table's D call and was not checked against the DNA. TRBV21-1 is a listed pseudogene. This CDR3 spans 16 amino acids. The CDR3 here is CASSNQRTGRNYGYTF. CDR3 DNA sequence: TGTGCCAGCAGCAACCAGAGGACAGGGAGGAACTATGGCTACACCTTC.

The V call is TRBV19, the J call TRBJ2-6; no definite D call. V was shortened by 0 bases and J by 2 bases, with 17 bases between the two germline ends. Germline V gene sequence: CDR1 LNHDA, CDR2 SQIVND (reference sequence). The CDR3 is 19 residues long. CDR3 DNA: TGTGCCAGTAGTATAGATCTTTGGCAGGTCTTTACTGGGGCCAACGTCCTGACTTTC. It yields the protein CASSIDLWQVFTGANVLTF.

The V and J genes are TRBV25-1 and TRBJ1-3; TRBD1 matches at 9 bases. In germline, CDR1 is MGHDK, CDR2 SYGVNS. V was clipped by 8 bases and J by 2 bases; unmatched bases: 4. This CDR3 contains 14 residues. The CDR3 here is CASGNRGPGNTIYF. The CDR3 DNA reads TGTGCCAGCGGTAACAGGGGGCCTGGAAACACCATATATTTT.

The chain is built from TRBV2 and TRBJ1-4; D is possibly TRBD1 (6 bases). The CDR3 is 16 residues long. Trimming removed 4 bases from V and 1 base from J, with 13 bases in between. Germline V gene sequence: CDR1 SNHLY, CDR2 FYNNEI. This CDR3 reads CASSGGTGITNEKLFF. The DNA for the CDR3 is TGTGCCAGCAGTGGGGGCACAGGGATAACTAATGAAAAACTGTTTTTT.

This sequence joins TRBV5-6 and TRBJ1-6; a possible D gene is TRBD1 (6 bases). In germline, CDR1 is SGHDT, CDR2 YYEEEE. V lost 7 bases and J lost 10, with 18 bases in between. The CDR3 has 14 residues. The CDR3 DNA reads TGTGCCAGCTCCGTAGGGGGGGTAGGCTCACCCCTCCACTTT. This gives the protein CASSVGGVGSPLHF. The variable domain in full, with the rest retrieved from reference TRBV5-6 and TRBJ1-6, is DAGVTQSPTHLIKTRGQQVTLRCSPKSGHDTVSWYQQALGQGPQFIFQYYEEEERQRGNFPDRFSGHQFPNYSSELNVNALLLGDSALYLCASSVGGVGSPLHFGNGTRLTVT.

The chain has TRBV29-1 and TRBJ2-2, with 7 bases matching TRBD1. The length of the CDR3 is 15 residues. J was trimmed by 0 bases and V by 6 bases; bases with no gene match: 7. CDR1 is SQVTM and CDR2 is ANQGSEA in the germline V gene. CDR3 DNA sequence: TGCAGCGTGGCAAGAGGGACAGCGAACACCGGGGAGCTGTTTTTT. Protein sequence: CSVARGTANTGELFF.